The rows below give T cell receptor beta chains drawn from one sample of a study of long-term antiretroviral therapy in people with HIV. Sequencing was performed with immunoSEQ multiplex PCR; in TCRdb, only in-frame clones are kept and a portion is missing. The profile shows tens of thousands of clones, around 86% of them singletons. The material sequenced was unsorted PBMCs, taken 1.5 years after starting antiretroviral therapy. The receptors were sampled from a man aged 18-30 years with HIV. Each CDR3 is given with its conserved first and last residue. D genes are given only for firm matches. Clone sizes are given selectively: once, few, many, or a class where the clone is expanded.

d_gene	v_gene	abundance	j_gene	CDR3aa
TRBD1	TRBV28	few	TRBJ1-2	CASSKTGDYGYTF
TRBD2	TRBV5-6	.	TRBJ2-3	CASSWTGGGTDTQYF
TRBD2	TRBV9	.	TRBJ2-7	CASSTGPPSGPYEQYF
.	TRBV5-1	.	TRBJ1-4	CASSLAGRPDEKLFF
.	TRBV29-1	.	TRBJ1-1	CSVRGGRSTEAFF
TRBD1	TRBV13	.	TRBJ2-7	CASGQAPTPSYEQYF
.	TRBV5-6	.	TRBJ2-7	CASSFGTHEQYF
TRBD1	TRBV28	.	TRBJ2-7	CASQGVYEQYF
.	TRBV7-9	.	TRBJ1-5	CASSQDKSNQPQHF
TRBD1	TRBV15	.	TRBJ1-5	CATTTGQGINQPQHF
.	TRBV18	.	TRBJ2-7	CASSPLSKYEQYF
.	TRBV7-2	once	TRBJ1-1	CASSLEALLGYEAFF
TRBD2	TRBV28	.	TRBJ2-7	CASSSPGLAGGAYEQYF
.	TRBV25-1	.	TRBJ1-4	CASSELKGINEKLFF
.	TRBV18	.	TRBJ1-2	CASSPLNPPGYGYTF
.	TRBV5-1	.	TRBJ2-7	CASSFRGLVAYEQYF
.	TRBV6-5	once	TRBJ1-4	CASSYVGDEKLFF
.	TRBV29-1	.	TRBJ2-7	CSVDDGDPQGNTYEQYF
.	TRBV28	.	TRBJ1-5	CASSPFNQPQHF
TRBD2	TRBV27	once	TRBJ2-2	CASTLTGGVGTGELFF
TRBD1	TRBV6-5	.	TRBJ2-3	CASSQGETQYF
.	TRBV19	.	TRBJ1-2	CASSIRGVDYGYTF
TRBD1	TRBV2	.	TRBJ2-7	CASSGRSGGQGDYEQYF
.	TRBV5-4	.	TRBJ2-7	CASSLAGTSYEQYF
.	TRBV11-2	.	TRBJ1-2	CASSQGGAGGGYTF
.	TRBV9	once	TRBJ1-2	CASSLHRDESYGYTF
TRBD2	TRBV7-8	.	TRBJ2-3	CASSPYLAGNTDTQYF